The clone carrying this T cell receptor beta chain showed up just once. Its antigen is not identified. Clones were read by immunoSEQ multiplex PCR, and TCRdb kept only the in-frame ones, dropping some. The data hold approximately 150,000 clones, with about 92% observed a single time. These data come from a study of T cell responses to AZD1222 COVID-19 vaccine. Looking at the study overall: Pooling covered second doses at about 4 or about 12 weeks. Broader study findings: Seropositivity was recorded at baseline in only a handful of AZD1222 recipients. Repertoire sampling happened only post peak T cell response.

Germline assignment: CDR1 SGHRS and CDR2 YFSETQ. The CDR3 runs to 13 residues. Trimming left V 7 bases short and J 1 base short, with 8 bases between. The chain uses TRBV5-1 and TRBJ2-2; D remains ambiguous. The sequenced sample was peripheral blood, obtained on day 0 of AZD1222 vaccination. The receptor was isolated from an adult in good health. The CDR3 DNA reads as TGCGCCAGCTCCCCGGGGAACACCGGGGAGCTGTTTTTT. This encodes CASSPGNTGELFF.